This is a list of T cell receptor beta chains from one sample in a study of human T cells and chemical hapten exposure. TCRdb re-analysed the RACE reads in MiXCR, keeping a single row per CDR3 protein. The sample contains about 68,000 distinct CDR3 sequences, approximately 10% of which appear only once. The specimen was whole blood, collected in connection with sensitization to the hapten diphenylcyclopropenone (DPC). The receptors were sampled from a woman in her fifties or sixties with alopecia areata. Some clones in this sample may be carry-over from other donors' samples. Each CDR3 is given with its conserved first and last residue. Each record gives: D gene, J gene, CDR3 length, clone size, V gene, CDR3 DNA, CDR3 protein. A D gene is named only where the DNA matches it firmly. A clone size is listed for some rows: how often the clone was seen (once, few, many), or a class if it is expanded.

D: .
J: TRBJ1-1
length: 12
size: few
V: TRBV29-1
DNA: TGCAGCGTAAGCGAGGGGATCACTGAAGCTTTCTTT
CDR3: CSVSEGITEAFF

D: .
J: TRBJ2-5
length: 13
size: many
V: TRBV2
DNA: TGTGCCAGCAGTCCCGACAGGACGGAGACCCAGTACTTC
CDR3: CASSPDRTETQYF

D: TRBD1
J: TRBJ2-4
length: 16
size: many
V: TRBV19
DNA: TGTGCCAGTAGTCTCGGTTTAGGTCCAGGGGGCTACATTCAGTACTTC
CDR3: CASSLGLGPGGYIQYF

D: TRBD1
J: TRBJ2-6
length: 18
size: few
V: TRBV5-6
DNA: TGTGCCAGCAGCTTACGCCCGGGACAGGGGTCTGGGGCCAACGTCCTGACTTTC
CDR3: CASSLRPGQGSGANVLTF

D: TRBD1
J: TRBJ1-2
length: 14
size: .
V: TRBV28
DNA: TGTGCCAGCAGTAATGACAGGGGGCGGGCTGGCTACACCTTC
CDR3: CASSNDRGRAGYTF

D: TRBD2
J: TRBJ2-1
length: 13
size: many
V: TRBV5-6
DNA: TGTGCCAGCAGGTCCGGGACTAGGGATAAACAGTTCTTC
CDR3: CASRSGTRDKQFF

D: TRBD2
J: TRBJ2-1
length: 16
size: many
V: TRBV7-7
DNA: TGTGCCAGCAGCCCCAGTAGCGGGACAACCTACAATGAGCAGTTCTTC
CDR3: CASSPSSGTTYNEQFF

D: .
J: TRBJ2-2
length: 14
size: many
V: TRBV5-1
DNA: TGCGCCAGCAGCTTGGTGGAAGAGGCCGGGGAGCTGTTTTTT
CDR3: CASSLVEEAGELFF

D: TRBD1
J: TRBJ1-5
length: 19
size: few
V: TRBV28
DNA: TGTGCCAGCAGTTTTCCCCCTATTACAGGGGGCAGGAGCAATCAGCCCCAGCATTTT
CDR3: CASSFPPITGGRSNQPQHF

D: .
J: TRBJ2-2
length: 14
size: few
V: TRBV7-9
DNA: TGTGCCAGCAGCTATAAGACGAACACCGGGGAGCTGTTTTTT
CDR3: CASSYKTNTGELFF

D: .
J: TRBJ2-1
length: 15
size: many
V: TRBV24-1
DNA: TGTGCCACCAGTGGTTTTAAAGGCTCCTACAATGAGCAGTTCTTC
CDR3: CATSGFKGSYNEQFF

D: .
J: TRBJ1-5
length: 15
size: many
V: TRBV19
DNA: TGTGCCAGTAGTACCGGGACGGTTAGCAATCAGCCCCAGCATTTT
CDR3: CASSTGTVSNQPQHF

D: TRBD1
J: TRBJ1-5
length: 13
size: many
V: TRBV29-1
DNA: TGCAGCGTTGCAGGGGGCGTCAATCAGCCCCAGCATTTT
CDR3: CSVAGGVNQPQHF

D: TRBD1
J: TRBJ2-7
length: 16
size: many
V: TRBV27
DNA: TGTGCCAGCAGTTTATCGGCGGGACAGGTTCCCTACGAGCAGTACTTC
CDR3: CASSLSAGQVPYEQYF

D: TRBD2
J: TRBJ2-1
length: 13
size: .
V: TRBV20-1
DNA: TGCAGTGCTAGACTAGCGGGGGAAAATGAGCAGTTCTTC
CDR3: CSARLAGENEQFF

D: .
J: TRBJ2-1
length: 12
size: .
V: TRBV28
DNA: TGTGCCAGCAGCAGACGTTACAATGAGCAGTTCTTC
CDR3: CASSRRYNEQFF

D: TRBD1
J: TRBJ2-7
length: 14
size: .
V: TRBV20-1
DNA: TGCAGTGCTAGAGAAGTCAGGACAGGGGGCGAGCAGTACTTC
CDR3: CSAREVRTGGEQYF

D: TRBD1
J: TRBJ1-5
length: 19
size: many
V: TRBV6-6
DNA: TGTGCCAGCAGTTACGCCACAGGGGGCTGGAAAGCGGGGAATCAGCCCCAGCATTTT
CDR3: CASSYATGGWKAGNQPQHF

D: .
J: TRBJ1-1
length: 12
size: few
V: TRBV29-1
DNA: TGCAGTGTTGGGGGAGATGACACTGAAGCTTTCTTT
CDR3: CSVGGDDTEAFF

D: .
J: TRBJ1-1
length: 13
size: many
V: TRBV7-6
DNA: TGTGCCAGCAGCACACAGGAGAGCACTGAAGCTTTCTTT
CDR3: CASSTQESTEAFF

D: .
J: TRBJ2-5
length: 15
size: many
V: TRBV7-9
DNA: TGTGCCAGCAGCCCGATGACCCCTCCCCAAGAGACCCAGTACTTC
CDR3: CASSPMTPPQETQYF

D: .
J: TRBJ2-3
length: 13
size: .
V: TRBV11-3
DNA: TGTGCCAGCAGCTTCGGGCAGGGTAATGAGCAGTATTTT
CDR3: CASSFGQGNEQYF

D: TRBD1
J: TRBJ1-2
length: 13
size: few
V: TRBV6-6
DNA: TGTGCCAGCAGCCTACAGGGGGTCTATGGCTACACCTTC
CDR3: CASSLQGVYGYTF

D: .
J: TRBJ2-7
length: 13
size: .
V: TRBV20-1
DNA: TGCAGTGCTTACAGGGTCTATTCCTACGAGCAGTACTTC
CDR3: CSAYRVYSYEQYF

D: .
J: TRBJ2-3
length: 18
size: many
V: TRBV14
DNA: TGTGCCAGCAGCCAAGGAGGGACGGGCCGTCTTCGGACAGATACGCAGTATTTT
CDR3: CASSQGGTGRLRTDTQYF

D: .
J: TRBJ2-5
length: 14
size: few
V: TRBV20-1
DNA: TGCAGTGCTAGAGATGGCCCCTCTCGTCAGACCCAGTACTTC
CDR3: CSARDGPSRQTQYF

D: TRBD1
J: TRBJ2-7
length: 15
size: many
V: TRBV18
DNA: TGTGCCAGCTCACAAAATTCCGGGACAGCCTACGAGCAGTACTTC
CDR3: CASSQNSGTAYEQYF

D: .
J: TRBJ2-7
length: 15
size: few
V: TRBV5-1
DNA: TGCGCCAGCAGCTTAGGGGCTAGTAACTCCTACGAGCAGTACTTC
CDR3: CASSLGASNSYEQYF

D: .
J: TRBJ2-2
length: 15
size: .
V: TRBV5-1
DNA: TGCGCCAGCAGCTTGGTCCGGGCAGATACCGGGGAGCTGTTTTTT
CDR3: CASSLVRADTGELFF

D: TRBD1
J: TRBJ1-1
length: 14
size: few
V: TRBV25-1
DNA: TGTGCCAGCAGACTTCAGGGGGCGAGCACTGAAGCTTTCTTT
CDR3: CASRLQGASTEAFF

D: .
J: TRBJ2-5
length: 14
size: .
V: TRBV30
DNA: TGTGCCTGGAGAGCCGTGGTGGGGATCGAGACCCAGTACTTC
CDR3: CAWRAVVGIETQYF

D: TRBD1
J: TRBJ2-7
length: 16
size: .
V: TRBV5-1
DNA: TGCGCCAGCAGCTTGGACGGGACAGGCCCATACTACGAGCAGTACTTC
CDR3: CASSLDGTGPYYEQYF

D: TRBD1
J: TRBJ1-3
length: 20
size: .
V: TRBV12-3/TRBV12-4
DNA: TGTGCCAGCAGGAACATAACGAGGACAGGGCGATCGAGCTCTGGAAACACCATATATTTT
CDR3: CASRNITRTGRSSSGNTIYF

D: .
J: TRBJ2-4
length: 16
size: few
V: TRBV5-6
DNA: TGTGCCAGCAGCCGCCCGGACGGATACACCAAAAACATTCAGTACTTC
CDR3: CASSRPDGYTKNIQYF

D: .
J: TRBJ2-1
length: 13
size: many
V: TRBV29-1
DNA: TGCAGCGTTTCTCCTAGCACCCGAGGCCCGGAGTTCTTC
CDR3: CSVSPSTRGPEFF

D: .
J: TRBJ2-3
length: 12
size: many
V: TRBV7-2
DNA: TGTGCCAGCAGCTTAGCGCTTGGGACGCAGTATTTT
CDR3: CASSLALGTQYF

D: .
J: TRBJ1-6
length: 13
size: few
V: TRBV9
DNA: TGTGCCAGCAGCCCGAGACGGGATTCACCCCTCCACTTT
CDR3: CASSPRRDSPLHF